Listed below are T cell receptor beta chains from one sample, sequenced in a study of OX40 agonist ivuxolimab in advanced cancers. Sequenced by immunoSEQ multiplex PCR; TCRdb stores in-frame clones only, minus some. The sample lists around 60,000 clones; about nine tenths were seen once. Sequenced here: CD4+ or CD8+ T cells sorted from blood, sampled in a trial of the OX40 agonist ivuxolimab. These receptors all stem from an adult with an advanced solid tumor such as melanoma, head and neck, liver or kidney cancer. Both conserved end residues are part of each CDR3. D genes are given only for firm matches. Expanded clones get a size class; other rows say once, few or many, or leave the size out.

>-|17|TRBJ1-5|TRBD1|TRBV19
TGTGCCAGTAGTAGGGAGGACAGGGCAGGAAGCAATCAGCCCCAGCATTTT
CASSREDRAGSNQPQHF
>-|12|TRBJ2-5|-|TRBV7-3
TGTGCCAGCAGCTCAGACCCGGGGACCCAGTACTTC
CASSSDPGTQYF
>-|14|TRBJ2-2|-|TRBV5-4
TGTGCCAGCAGCCAAGAAATGAACACCGGGGAGCTGTTTTTT
CASSQEMNTGELFF
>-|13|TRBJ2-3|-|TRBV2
TGTGCCAGCAAAAGGGGTATCACAGATACGCAGTATTTT
CASKRGITDTQYF
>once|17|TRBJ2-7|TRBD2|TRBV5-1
TGCGCCAGCAGCTTGCGGTCTAGCGGGAGAGTGGAATACGAGCAGTACTTC
CASSLRSSGRVEYEQYF
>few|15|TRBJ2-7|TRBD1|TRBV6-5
TGTGCCAGCAGTCAACCCCACAGGGGGATTTACGAGCAGTACTTC
CASSQPHRGIYEQYF
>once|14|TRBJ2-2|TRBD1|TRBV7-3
TGTGCCAGCAGGGGGACAGTCCGTTCCGGGGAGCTGTTTTTT
CASRGTVRSGELFF
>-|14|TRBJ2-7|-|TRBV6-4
TGTGCCAGCAGTGAGGAGGGTGACAGCTACGAGCAGTACTTC
CASSEEGDSYEQYF
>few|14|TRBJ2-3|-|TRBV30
TGTGCCTGGAGTACAGGGTTTTGGACAGATACGCAGTATTTT
CAWSTGFWTDTQYF
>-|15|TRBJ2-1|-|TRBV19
TGTGCCAGTAGTATGAAAGCGGACTCCTACAATGAGCAGTTCTTC
CASSMKADSYNEQFF
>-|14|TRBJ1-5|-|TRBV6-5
TGTGCCAGCAGTTACAGGGGTAGCAATCAGCCCCAGCATTTT
CASSYRGSNQPQHF
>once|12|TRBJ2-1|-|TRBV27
TGTGCCAGCAGCCACAGCTACAATGAGCAGTTCTTC
CASSHSYNEQFF
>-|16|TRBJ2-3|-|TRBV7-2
TGTGCCACCACCCCTCCGGGGATAGGGGGCACAGATACGCAGTATTTT
CATTPPGIGGTDTQYF
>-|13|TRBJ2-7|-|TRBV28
TGTGCCAGCAGTCTGGCCGGGGGCACCGCCTACTTTTTC
CASSLAGGTAYFF
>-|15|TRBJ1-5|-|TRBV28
TGTGCCAGCAGTCCCGTTTCCTTGAGCAATCAGCCCCAGCATTTT
CASSPVSLSNQPQHF
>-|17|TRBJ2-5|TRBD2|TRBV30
TGTGCCTGGAGTGTAAGGCCGGGACTAGCGGCACAAGAGACCCAGTACTTC
CAWSVRPGLAAQETQYF
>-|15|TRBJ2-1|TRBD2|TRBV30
TGTGCCTGGAGTGGATTGAGCGGGAAGGGCAATGAGCAGTTCTTC
CAWSGLSGKGNEQFF
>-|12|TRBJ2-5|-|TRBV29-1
TGCAGCGTTGGAGGGGGAGACGAGACCCAGTACTTC
CSVGGGDETQYF
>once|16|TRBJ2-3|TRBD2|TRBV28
TGTGCCAGCAGTCCCGGGACTAGCGGGAGGAATAATACGCAGTATTTT
CASSPGTSGRNNTQYF
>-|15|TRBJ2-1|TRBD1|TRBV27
TGTGCCAGCAGTTTAGGGACAGTTTCCTACAATGAGCAGTTCTTC
CASSLGTVSYNEQFF
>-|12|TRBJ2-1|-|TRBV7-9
TGTGCCAGCAGCCAGCCGGACCGACACCTGTTCTTC
CASSQPDRHLFF
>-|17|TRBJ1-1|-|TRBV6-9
TGTGCCAGCAGTTATCATCTACCGGTGGACCACCCTACTGAAGCTTTCTTT
CASSYHLPVDHPTEAFF
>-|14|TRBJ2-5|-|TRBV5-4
TGTGCCAGCAGCCGAGGGACTGCCCAAGAGACCCAGTACTTC
CASSRGTAQETQYF
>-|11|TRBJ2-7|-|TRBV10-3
TGTGCCATCAGCCAAGCGAGTGAGCAGTACTTC
CAISQASEQYF
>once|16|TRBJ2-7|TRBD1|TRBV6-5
TGTGCCAGCAGTTACTCCTCGGACAGGGTGGGCTACGAGCAGTACTTC
CASSYSSDRVGYEQYF
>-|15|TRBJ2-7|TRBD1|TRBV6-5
TGTGCCAGCAGTTACTCCGGGACAGGATCCTACGAGCAGTACTTC
CASSYSGTGSYEQYF
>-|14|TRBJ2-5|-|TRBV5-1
TGCGCCAGCAGGCCGGAGACGTCCCAAGAGACCCAGTACTTC
CASRPETSQETQYF
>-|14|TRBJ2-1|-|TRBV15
TGTGCCACCAGCAGAGTCCAGAGGGGACGGGGGCAGTTCTTC
CATSRVQRGRGQFF
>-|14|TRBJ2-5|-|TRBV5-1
TGCGCCAGCAGCTCACCGGGTGGTGGCGAGACCCAGTACTTC
CASSSPGGGETQYF
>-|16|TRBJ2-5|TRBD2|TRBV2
TGTGCCAGCAGTGGCAGGACTAGCGGGAGTGGAGAGACCCAGTACTTC
CASSGRTSGSGETQYF
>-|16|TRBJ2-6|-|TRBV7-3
TGTGCCAGCAGCCCCCACGCGTTGGGGGCGGCCAACGTCCTGACTTTC
CASSPHALGAANVLTF
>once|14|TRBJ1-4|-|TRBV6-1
TGTGCCAGCAGTGATGGGGGGAGATTTGAAAAACTGTTTTTT
CASSDGGRFEKLFF
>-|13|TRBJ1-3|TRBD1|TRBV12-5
TGTGCTAGTCAACAACAGGGGACAAACACCATATATTTT
CASQQQGTNTIYF
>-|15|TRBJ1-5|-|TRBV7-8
TGTGCCAGCAGCTTAGACAGGATAAGTTTTCAGCCCCAGCATTTT
CASSLDRISFQPQHF
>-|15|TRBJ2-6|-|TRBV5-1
TGCGCCAGCAGCTTGATAGAAGCCGGGGCCAACGTCCTGACTTTC
CASSLIEAGANVLTF
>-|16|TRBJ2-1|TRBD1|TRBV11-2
TGTGCCAGCAGATCCTTCGGGACAGGGGGCTACAATGAGCAGTTCTTC
CASRSFGTGGYNEQFF